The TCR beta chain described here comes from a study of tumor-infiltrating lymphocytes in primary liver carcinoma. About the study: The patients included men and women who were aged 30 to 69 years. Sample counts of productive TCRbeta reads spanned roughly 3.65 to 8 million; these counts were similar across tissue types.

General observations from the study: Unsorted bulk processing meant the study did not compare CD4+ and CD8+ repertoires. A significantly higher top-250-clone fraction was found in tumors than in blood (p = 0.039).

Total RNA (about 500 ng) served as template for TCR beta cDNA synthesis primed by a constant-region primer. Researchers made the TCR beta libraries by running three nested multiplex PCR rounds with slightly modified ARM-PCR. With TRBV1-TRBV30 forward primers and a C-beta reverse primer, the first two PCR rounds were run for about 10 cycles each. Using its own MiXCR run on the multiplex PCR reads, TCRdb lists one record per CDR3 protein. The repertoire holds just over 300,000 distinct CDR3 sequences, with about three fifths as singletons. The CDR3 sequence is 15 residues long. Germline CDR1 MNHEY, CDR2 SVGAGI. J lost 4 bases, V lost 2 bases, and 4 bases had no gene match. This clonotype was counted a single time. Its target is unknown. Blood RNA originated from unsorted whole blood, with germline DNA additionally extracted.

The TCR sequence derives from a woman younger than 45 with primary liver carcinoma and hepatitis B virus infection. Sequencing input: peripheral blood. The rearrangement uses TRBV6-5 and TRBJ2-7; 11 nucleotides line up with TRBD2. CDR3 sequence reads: CASSYTSGGSYEQYF. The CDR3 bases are TGTGCCAGCAGTTACACTAGCGGGGGCTCTTACGAGCAGTACTTC.